The 13 T cell receptor beta chains reported below all come from one sample, sequenced in a study of blood T cells in healthy people across ages. The authors ran a second PCR of about 6 to 11 cycles using a sample-barcoded 5' primer and a J-beta primer mix. One entry per CDR3 protein, called by TCRdb with MiXCR from the 5' RACE reads. The sample has 720,000 or so distinct CDR3 sequences; around 38% are singletons. The source material was blood. These receptors all stem from a man older than 75 in good health.

The V gene is TRBV10-3, the J gene TRBJ1-6; D not resolved. The CDR3 has 14 residues. Between the trimmed V and J ends, which lost 7 bases and 6 bases, there was a span of 13 bases. The germline V gene has CDR1 ENHRY and CDR2 SYGVKD. The CDR3 reads CAIKGINPNSPLHF. The CDR3 DNA reads TGTGCCATCAAGGGTATAAACCCTAATTCACCCCTCCACTTT.

This clonotype has just a few counts. The rearrangement links TRBV9 to TRBJ2-1, with D perhaps TRBD2 (6 bases). The V end lost 0 bases, the J end lost 3 bases, and 13 bases lay between the germline ends. CDR1 SGDLS and CDR2 YYNGEE come from the germline V gene. The CDR3 is made up of 16 amino acids. Here the CDR3 reads CASSVEERAVYNEQFF. CDR3 coding DNA: TGTGCCAGCAGCGTAGAGGAGCGGGCGGTCTACAATGAGCAGTTCTTC.

V usage is TRBV27 and J usage is TRBJ1-2; possible D gene TRBD1, 6 bases. The CDR3 extends over 14 amino acids. Trimming cost V 6 bases and J 5 bases, with 16 bases left between them. Looked up from germline, CDR1 is MNHEY and CDR2 is SMNVEV (reference sequence). The CDR3 DNA sequence: TGTGCCAGCAGCCTCTATTCAACAGGGTATGGCTACACCTTC. It yields the protein CASSLYSTGYGYTF.

This clonotype was detected many times. The chain employs TRBV6-2 or TRBV6-3 and TRBJ2-1; no reliable D call. Germline V gives CDR1 MNHEY, CDR2 SVGEGT. V lost 6 bases, J lost 8 bases, and 14 bases lay in between. The CDR3 is 13 amino acids. CDR3 loop: CASRLIDGDEQFF. The CDR3 bases are TGTGCCAGCAGACTGATAGATGGCGATGAGCAGTTCTTC.

The chain is built from TRBV20-1 and TRBJ2-7; a weak D match, TRBD2 (6 bases). V gave up 2 bases and J gave up 7 bases, with 21 bases separating them. The germline CDR1 and CDR2 sequences are DFQATT and SNEGSKA (reference sequence). The length of the CDR3 is 15 residues. This CDR3 is CSARMGTFLGNEQYF. For the CDR3, the DNA is TGCAGTGCTAGAATGGGGACTTTCCTAGGGAATGAGCAGTACTTC.

The genes are TRBV7-3 and TRBJ2-3, with TRBD2 identical over 14 bases. This CDR3 spans 15 amino acids. The J segment lost 5 bases and the V segment lost 5 bases, leaving 3 bases of the junction unmatched. CDR1 SGHTA and CDR2 FQGTGA come from the germline V gene. The CDR3 bases are TGTGCCAGCAGCCGACTAGCGGGAGGGGTAGATACGCAGTATTTT. Translation: CASSRLAGGVDTQYF.

The chain recombines TRBV6-5 with TRBJ2-3; D remains unclear. The germline V gene encodes CDR1 MNHEY and CDR2 SVGAGI. This CDR3 comprises 14 residues. V lost 6 bases, J lost 6 bases, and 16 bases lay in between. The CDR3 protein is CASSADGRRDTQYF. In DNA, the CDR3 is TGTGCCAGCAGCGCTGACGGCCGCAGGGATACGCAGTATTTT.

Only a few counts were recorded for this clonotype. The genes are TRBV20-1 and TRBJ2-7; D assignment may be TRBD1 or TRBD2 (7 bases each). The length of the CDR3 is 15 residues. The germline CDR1 and CDR2 sequences are DFQATT and SNEGSKA (reference sequence). V was cut by 4 bases and J by 0 bases, with 16 bases left in between. Written as DNA, the CDR3 is TGCAGTGCTACACGAGGGGGGGACAGCTCCTACGAGCAGTACTTC. Amino acids: CSATRGGDSSYEQYF.

The table lists this clonotype with a few counts. CDR3 nucleotides: TGCGCCAGCAGTGACCACAGGGGAACCTACGAGCAGTACTTC. Its protein is CASSDHRGTYEQYF. The rearrangement joins TRBV10-1 to TRBJ2-7; 7 bases are a match to TRBD1. CDR1 WNHNN and CDR2 SYGVQD come from the germline V gene (reference sequence). The CDR3 consists of 14 residues. J was trimmed by 2 bases and V by 3 bases; bases with no gene match: 4.

This clonotype was counted a few times. This chain links TRBV12-5 with TRBJ2-5; 7 bases fit TRBD1. The CDR3 loop spans 13 amino acids. V dropped 9 bases and J dropped 2; count of bases not matched to a gene: 6. Germline V gene lookup returns CDR1 LGHNT and CDR2 FRNRAP. In DNA form, the CDR3 reads TGTGCTAGCCTGAGGACAGGACAAGAGACCCAGTACTTC. This encodes CASLRTGQETQYF.

This clonotype was counted between two and nine times. The chain employs TRBV6-5 and TRBJ2-7; 9 bases fit TRBD2. CDR3 length: 15 residues. V lost 2 bases and J lost 3; bases outside the gene matches: 5. Per the germline V gene, CDR1 is MNHEY and CDR2 is SVGAGI. The CDR3 nucleotides read TGTGCCAGCAGTTACGCGGTAGCGGGGGTCTACGAGCAGTACTTC. It encodes CASSYAVAGVYEQYF.

This clonotype appeared a single time. The chain couples TRBV15 to TRBJ2-1, with TRBD1 matching 9 bases. Germline V gives CDR1 LNHNV, CDR2 YYDKDF (reference sequence). The trim removed 6 bases at V and 8 bases at J, leaving 14 bases unmatched. This CDR3 comprises 16 residues. This CDR3 is CATRNTGRQGGDEQFF. In DNA, the CDR3 is TGTGCCACCAGAAATACGGGAAGACAGGGGGGTGATGAGCAGTTCTTC.

A single count supports this clonotype. The CDR3: CNVLGTGHETQFF. The CDR3 region has the DNA TGCAACGTCCTAGGGACAGGCCATGAGACCCAGTTCTTC. The rearrangement uses TRBV29-1 and TRBJ2-1, with TRBD1 matching over 8 bases. This CDR3 spans 13 amino acids. From germline, CDR1 is SQVTM and CDR2 ANQGSEA.